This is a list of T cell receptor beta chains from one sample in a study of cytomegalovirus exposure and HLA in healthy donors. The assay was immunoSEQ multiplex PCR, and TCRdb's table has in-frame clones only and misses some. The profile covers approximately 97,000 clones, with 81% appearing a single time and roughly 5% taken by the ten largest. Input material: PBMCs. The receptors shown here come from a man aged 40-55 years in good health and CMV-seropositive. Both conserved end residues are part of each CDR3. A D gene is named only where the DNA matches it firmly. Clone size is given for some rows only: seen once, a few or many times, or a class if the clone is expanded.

CAWKFPGSNQPQHF	TGTGCCTGGAAGTTTCCAGGGAGCAATCAGCCCCAGCATTTT	NA	NA	TRBJ1-5	TRBV30
CASGQNNSPLHF	TGTGCCAGCGGACAGAATAATTCACCCCTCCACTTT	NA	NA	TRBJ1-6	TRBV2
CAIRPGQSQETQYF	TGTGCCATCAGACCGGGACAGTCCCAAGAGACCCAGTACTTC	TRBD1	NA	TRBJ2-5	TRBV10-3
CASSQEGGTYSNQPQHF	TGCGCCAGCAGCCAAGAAGGGGGAACGTATAGCAATCAGCCCCAGCATTTT	NA	few	TRBJ1-5	TRBV4-1
CASSPGGGGQNTEAFF	TGTGCCAGCAGCCCGGGAGGGGGCGGCCAGAACACTGAAGCTTTCTTT	TRBD1	few	TRBJ1-1	TRBV7-9
CASSLGGQGTEAFF	TGTGCCAGCAGCTTAGGGGGACAGGGAACTGAAGCTTTCTTT	TRBD1	NA	TRBJ1-1	TRBV7-3
CASSQALDRGRGEQFF	TGTGCCAGCAGCCAAGCACTGGACAGGGGGAGAGGTGAGCAGTTCTTC	TRBD1	NA	TRBJ2-1	TRBV4-2
CSVEEDKPSGRTF	TGCAGCGTTGAAGAGGACAAGCCTTCGGGCCGCACCTTC	NA	NA	TRBJ1-2	TRBV29-1
CASSKTGGTEAFF	TGTGCCAGTAGTAAGACAGGGGGAACTGAAGCTTTCTTT	TRBD1	NA	TRBJ1-1	TRBV19
CATRLLTDTQYF	TGTGCCACCCGACTCTTGACAGATACGCAGTATTTT	NA	NA	TRBJ2-3	TRBV2
CASKRGANNEQFF	TGTGCCAGCAAACGGGGGGCGAACAATGAGCAGTTCTTC	NA	NA	TRBJ2-1	TRBV6-5
CASSENSGGGQRELFF	TGTGCCAGCAGTGAAAATTCGGGCGGGGGGCAAAGGGAGCTGTTTTTT	TRBD2	NA	TRBJ2-2	TRBV6-1
CASSAQETQYF	TGTGCCAGCAGTGCACAAGAGACCCAGTACTTC	NA	NA	TRBJ2-5	TRBV6-1
CASSAPGLVETQYF	TGTGCCAGCAGCGCTCCGGGACTAGTAGAGACCCAGTACTTC	TRBD2	NA	TRBJ2-5	TRBV9
CASSLSLAAYEQYF	TGTGCCAGCAGTTTATCACTAGCAGCCTACGAGCAGTACTTC	NA	NA	TRBJ2-7	TRBV28
CASLYGQGVVEQYF	TGTGCCAGCCTTTATGGACAGGGGGTGGTCGAGCAGTACTTC	TRBD1	NA	TRBJ2-7	TRBV2
CASSPTGTENEKLFF	TGTGCCAGCAGCCCGACGGGGACAGAAAATGAAAAACTGTTTTTT	TRBD1	NA	TRBJ1-4	TRBV9
CASSTDRVSVEPQHF	TGTGCCAGCAGCACCGACAGGGTAAGCGTCGAGCCCCAGCATTTT	TRBD1	NA	TRBJ1-5	TRBV6-1
CASSLDRGHEQYF	TGCGCCAGCAGCTTAGACAGGGGGCACGAGCAGTACTTC	TRBD1	few	TRBJ2-7	TRBV5-1
CASSLGTSGSDTQYF	TGCGCCAGCAGCTTGGGGACGAGCGGGAGTGATACGCAGTATTTT	TRBD2	NA	TRBJ2-3	TRBV5-1
CASSLDPAGGSSYEQYF	TGCGCCAGCAGCTTGGATCCAGCGGGAGGGAGCTCCTACGAGCAGTACTTC	TRBD2	NA	TRBJ2-7	TRBV5-1
CASSPQQGHNEQFF	TGCGCCAGCAGCCCGCAACAGGGGCACAATGAGCAGTTCTTC	TRBD1	few	TRBJ2-1	TRBV5-1
CASSPMTSGNSDTQYF	TGTGCCAGCAGCCCGATGACTAGCGGGAACTCAGATACGCAGTATTTT	TRBD2	NA	TRBJ2-3	TRBV4-2
CASSQNRGETQYF	TGTGCCAGCAGCCAGAACAGGGGAGAGACCCAGTACTTC	TRBD1	NA	TRBJ2-5	TRBV14
CASSSSGGNTEAFF	TGTGCCAGCAGCTCTTCGGGGGGAAACACTGAAGCTTTCTTT	NA	NA	TRBJ1-1	TRBV7-9
CASSKKPREGGTDTQYF	TGTGCCAGCAGCAAAAAGCCCAGGGAAGGGGGCACAGATACGCAGTATTTT	NA	NA	TRBJ2-3	TRBV11-3
CASSLPAYEQYF	TGTGCCAGCAGTTTGCCAGCGTACGAGCAGTACTTC	NA	once	TRBJ2-7	TRBV28